Reported below is one T cell receptor (beta chain). Its antigen is not identified. The source of the sample is a study of shared clonotypes between healthy human individuals. Turning to the study itself: Donors had three CD4 naive, three CD4 memory, two CD8 naive and one CD8 memory plate apiece. Study-wide points: Estimated richness values were generally larger in naive subsets than in memory subsets. Since donors were few, the genetic and exposure-history diversity represented was limited. Sample collection involved blood only; tissue repertoires are likely different.

V shed 6 bases and J shed 0 bases, with 12 bases lying between them. The CDR3 is made up of 13 amino acids. Germline lookup yields CDR1 GTSNPN and CDR2 SVGIG (reference sequence). TCRdb's copy holds only in-frame clones and misses some; the assay was immunoSEQ multiplex PCR. The sample shows about 1 million clones, about 76% of them seen only once. V and J are TRBV30 and TRBJ2-7; unclear D gene. Sample: memory CD4+ T cells sorted from blood. Subset described: CD45RA-negative fraction. The TCR originated in a man in his late teens or twenties in good health. The CDR3 DNA follows: TGTGCCTGCACCTCAACTGTCTCCTACGAGCAGTACTTC. This gives the protein CACTSTVSYEQYF.